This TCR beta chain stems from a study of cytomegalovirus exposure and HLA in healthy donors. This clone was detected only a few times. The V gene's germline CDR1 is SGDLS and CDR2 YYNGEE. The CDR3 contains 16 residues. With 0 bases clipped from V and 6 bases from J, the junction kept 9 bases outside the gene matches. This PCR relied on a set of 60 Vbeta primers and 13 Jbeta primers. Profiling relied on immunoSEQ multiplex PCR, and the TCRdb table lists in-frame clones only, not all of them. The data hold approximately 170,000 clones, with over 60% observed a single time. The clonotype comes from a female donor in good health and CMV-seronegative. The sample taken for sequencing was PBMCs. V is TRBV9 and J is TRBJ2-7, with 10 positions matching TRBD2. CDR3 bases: TGTGCCAGCAGCGTAGACTTTAGAACTAGCGGGGCCGAGCAGTACTTC. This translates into CASSVDFRTSGAEQYF.